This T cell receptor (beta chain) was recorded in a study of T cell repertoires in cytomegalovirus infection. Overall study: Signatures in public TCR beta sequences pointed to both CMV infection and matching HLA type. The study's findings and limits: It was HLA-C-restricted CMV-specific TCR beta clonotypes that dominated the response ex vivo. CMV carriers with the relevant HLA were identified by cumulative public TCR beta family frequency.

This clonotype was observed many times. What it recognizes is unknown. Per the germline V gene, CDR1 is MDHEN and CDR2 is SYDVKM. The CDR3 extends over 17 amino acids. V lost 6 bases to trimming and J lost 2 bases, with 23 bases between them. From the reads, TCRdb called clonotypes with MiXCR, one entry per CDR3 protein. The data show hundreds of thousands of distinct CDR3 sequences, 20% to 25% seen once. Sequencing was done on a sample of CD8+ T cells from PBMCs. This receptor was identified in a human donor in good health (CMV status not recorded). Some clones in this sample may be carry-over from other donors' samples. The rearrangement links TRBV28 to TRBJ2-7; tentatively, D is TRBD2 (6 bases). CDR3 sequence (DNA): TGTGCCAGCAGCCGCAACCCCTGGGCAGGGAGGACCTACGAGCAGTACGTC. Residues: CASSRNPWAGRTYEQYV.